A selection of T cell receptor beta chains follows, all from one sample in a study of shared clonotypes between healthy human individuals. Profiling relied on immunoSEQ multiplex PCR, and the TCRdb table lists in-frame clones only, not all of them. In the table there are 1.5 million to 2.5 million clones, approximately 95% of which are singletons. Sequencing used naive CD8+ T cells sorted from blood. The origin of the receptors is a man aged 18-30 years in good health. Each CDR3 is given with its conserved first and last residue. The order of the fields is J gene, V gene, clone size, D gene, CDR3 protein, CDR3 DNA. D genes are given only for firm matches. A clone size is listed for some rows: how often the clone was seen (once, few, many), or a class if it is expanded.

>TRBJ1-6|TRBV9|-|-
CASSVHEGPSYNSPLHF
TGTGCCAGCAGCGTCCACGAGGGACCCTCCTATAATTCACCCCTCCACTTT
>TRBJ1-4|TRBV2|-|-
CASSEAGDNEKLFF
TGTGCCAGCAGTGAGGCAGGGGATAATGAAAAACTGTTTTTT
>TRBJ2-3|TRBV10-2|-|TRBD2
CASTLTSGTDTQYF
TGCGCCAGCACCCTGACTAGCGGCACAGATACGCAGTATTTT
>TRBJ1-5|TRBV30|-|-
CAWSVEGQPQHF
TGTGCCTGGAGTGTTGAAGGTCAGCCCCAGCATTTT
>TRBJ2-7|TRBV4-1|-|-
CASSQSTPGQDSYEQYF
TGCGCCAGCAGCCAATCTACCCCGGGACAAGACTCCTACGAGCAGTACTTC
>TRBJ2-7|TRBV19|few|-
CASSLGGGYEQYF
TGTGCCAGTAGTTTGGGTGGGGGCTACGAGCAGTACTTC
>TRBJ2-3|TRBV6-5|-|TRBD2
CASSYLSGGVDTQYF
TGTGCCAGCAGTTATCTCTCGGGGGGGGTAGATACGCAGTATTTT
>TRBJ1-2|TRBV9|-|TRBD1
CASSVGGGRGYTF
TGTGCCAGCAGCGTAGGAGGGGGCCGGGGCTACACCTTC
>TRBJ2-7|TRBV11-3|once|-
CASSSWAEGEQYF
TGTGCCAGCAGCTCGTGGGCCGAGGGGGAGCAGTACTTC
>TRBJ2-5|TRBV11-2|-|-
CASTPQTFAQETQYF
TGTGCCAGCACCCCGCAGACCTTCGCCCAAGAGACCCAGTACTTC
>TRBJ2-1|TRBV6-5|-|TRBD2
CASSPGTSSYNEQFF
TGTGCCAGCAGTCCCGGGACTAGTTCCTACAATGAGCAGTTCTTC
>TRBJ2-3|TRBV5-1|-|TRBD2
CASSLASGGLDTQYF
TGCGCCAGCAGCTTGGCTAGCGGGGGTCTCGATACGCAGTATTTT
>TRBJ2-7|TRBV11-2|once|-
CASSLPHEQYF
TGTGCCAGCAGCTTACCGCACGAGCAGTACTTC
>TRBJ2-3|TRBV11-3|-|-
CASSLAFTDTQYF
TGTGCCAGCAGCTTAGCCTTCACAGATACGCAGTATTTT
>TRBJ1-1|TRBV4-3|-|TRBD1
CASSQDPTGGNTEAFF
TGCGCCAGCAGCCAAGATCCGACAGGGGGGAACACTGAAGCTTTCTTT
>TRBJ1-4|TRBV4-3|few|-
CASSRLTDSRNEKLFF
TGCGCCAGCAGCAGACTTACGGACAGCCGTAATGAAAAACTGTTTTTT
>TRBJ2-7|TRBV27|-|-
CASSLQGYSSYEQYF
TGTGCCAGCAGTTTACAGGGGTATAGCTCCTACGAGCAGTACTTC
>TRBJ2-3|TRBV5-4|-|TRBD1
CASGADRALDTQYF
TGTGCCAGCGGAGCGGACAGGGCTCTGGATACGCAGTATTTT
>TRBJ1-2|TRBV27|-|-
CASSPWGGYGYTF
TGTGCCAGCAGTCCTTGGGGCGGGTATGGCTACACCTTC
>TRBJ2-3|TRBV13|-|TRBD2
CASSGARESDTQYF
TGTGCCAGCAGCGGCGCGCGGGAGTCAGATACGCAGTATTTT
>TRBJ2-7|TRBV27|-|-
CASSPSTGGGPSYEQYF
TGTGCCAGCAGTCCTTCTACGGGCGGGGGCCCCTCCTACGAGCAGTACTTC
>TRBJ2-7|TRBV7-9|-|TRBD2
CASSLAGVSYEQYF
TGTGCCAGCAGCTTGGCGGGAGTATCCTACGAGCAGTACTTC
>TRBJ2-7|TRBV10-2|-|TRBD1
CASSAGDRAEQYF
TGCGCCAGCAGTGCTGGCGACAGGGCCGAGCAGTACTTC
>TRBJ2-1|TRBV27|-|-
CASSLWPEDNEQFF
TGTGCCAGCAGTTTATGGCCCGAGGACAATGAGCAGTTCTTC
>TRBJ2-7|TRBV10-1|-|TRBD1
CASSADRGAYEQYF
TGCGCCAGCAGTGCCGACAGGGGGGCCTACGAGCAGTACTTC
>TRBJ2-2|TRBV9|-|-
CASSVGTINTGELFF
TGTGCCAGCAGCGTAGGGACGATTAACACCGGGGAGCTGTTTTTT
>TRBJ2-5|TRBV9|-|TRBD1
CASSVDGTEQETQYF
TGTGCCAGCAGCGTAGATGGGACAGAACAAGAGACCCAGTACTTC
>TRBJ2-7|TRBV7-9|-|-
CASSLGTPDHYEQYF
TGTGCCAGCAGCCTCGGGACTCCGGACCACTATGAGCAGTACTTC
>TRBJ2-7|TRBV19|-|-
CASSIDDPDEQYF
TGTGCCAGTAGTATAGATGACCCGGACGAGCAGTACTTC
>TRBJ2-3|TRBV2|-|-
CASSERATRVDTQYF
TGTGCCAGCAGTGAAAGGGCGACGAGGGTAGATACGCAGTATTTT
>TRBJ2-1|TRBV30|-|TRBD2
CAWSNLAGGGEQFF
TGTGCCTGGAGTAATCTAGCGGGAGGGGGTGAGCAGTTCTTC
>TRBJ1-2|TRBV6-1|-|-
CASSEIVRYGYTF
TGTGCCAGCAGTGAAATTGTCCGCTATGGCTACACCTTC
>TRBJ2-5|TRBV4-1|-|-
CASSQDQAGTYQETQYF
TGCGCCAGCAGCCAAGATCAGGCGGGGACGTACCAAGAGACCCAGTACTTC
>TRBJ1-2|TRBV30|-|-
CAWRALGNYGYTF
TGTGCCTGGAGAGCATTGGGCAACTATGGCTACACCTTC
>TRBJ2-1|TRBV4-2|-|-
CASSQPSDPPFYNEQFF
TGTGCCAGCAGCCAACCTAGCGACCCACCCTTTTACAATGAGCAGTTCTTC
>TRBJ1-2|TRBV6-1|-|-
CASSTVGGPYTF
TGTGCCAGCAGTACGGTTGGGGGCCCCTACACCTTC
>TRBJ2-1|TRBV11-2|-|-
CASSLSGYNEQFF
TGTGCCAGCAGCTTGTCGGGTTACAATGAGCAGTTCTTC
>TRBJ2-7|TRBV25-1|-|-
CASSESLILGLTSYEQYF
TGTGCCAGCAGTGAAAGTCTGATATTGGGCCTAACTTCCTACGAGCAGTACTTC
>TRBJ2-5|TRBV5-1|-|-
CASSGQQETQYF
TGCGCCAGCAGCGGACAGCAAGAGACCCAGTACTTC
>TRBJ1-4|TRBV5-6|once|-
CASSLGSTNEKLFF
TGTGCCAGCAGCTTAGGGTCAACTAATGAAAAACTGTTTTTT
>TRBJ1-1|TRBV25-1|-|-
CASVGGWSMNTEAFF
TGTGCCAGCGTGGGCGGATGGAGCATGAACACTGAAGCTTTCTTT
>TRBJ2-3|TRBV9|-|TRBD2
CASSVGAGGADTQYF
TGTGCCAGCAGCGTAGGGGCGGGAGGAGCAGATACGCAGTATTTT
>TRBJ1-1|TRBV5-1|once|-
CASSLGVEAFF
TGCGCCAGCAGCTTGGGGGTAGAAGCTTTCTTT
>TRBJ2-2|TRBV9|-|-
CASTSSGATGELFF
TGTGCCAGCACCTCGAGTGGGGCGACCGGGGAGCTGTTTTTT
>TRBJ2-5|TRBV5-1|-|TRBD2
CASSWWTSGDQETQYF
TGCGCCAGCAGCTGGTGGACTAGCGGTGACCAAGAGACCCAGTACTTC
>TRBJ2-7|TRBV25-1|-|-
CASSDGAWHF
TGTGCCAGCAGTGATGGGGCCTGGCACTTC
>TRBJ1-5|TRBV28|few|TRBD1
CASIPAGTAEPQHF
TGTGCCAGCATCCCTGCCGGGACAGCAGAGCCCCAGCATTTT
>TRBJ2-5|TRBV2|once|-
CATFSGMGGETQYF
TGTGCCACCTTCTCGGGGATGGGAGGAGAGACCCAGTACTTC
>TRBJ2-1|TRBV6-1|-|-
CASFGVFTYNEQFF
TGTGCCAGCTTTGGGGTCTTCACCTACAATGAGCAGTTCTTC
>TRBJ1-5|TRBV28|-|-
CASSFAGGNQPQHF
TGTGCCAGCAGTTTTGCGGGGGGAAATCAGCCCCAGCATTTT
>TRBJ2-7|TRBV5-1|-|TRBD1
CASSPTGSYEQYF
TGCGCCAGCAGCCCGACAGGGTCGTACGAGCAGTACTTC
>TRBJ1-1|TRBV19|few|-
CASTISPFMNTEAFF
TGTGCCAGTACCATCAGCCCTTTCATGAACACTGAAGCTTTCTTT
>TRBJ2-7|TRBV19|once|-
CASRTDGGSYEQYF
TGTGCCAGTAGGACGGACGGTGGCTCCTACGAGCAGTACTTC
>TRBJ2-3|TRBV7-9|-|-
CASSLVPDWADTQYF
TGTGCCAGCAGCTTAGTCCCCGACTGGGCAGATACGCAGTATTTT
>TRBJ2-7|TRBV5-1|-|-
CASSLADLYEQYF
TGCGCCAGCAGCCTCGCCGACCTCTACGAGCAGTACTTC
>TRBJ1-5|TRBV7-9|once|-
CASSLAGGTQHF
TGTGCCAGCAGCTTAGCGGGAGGTACCCAGCATTTT
>TRBJ2-1|TRBV5-4|-|TRBD1
CASSWDRDSYNEQFF
TGTGCCAGCAGCTGGGACAGGGACTCCTACAATGAGCAGTTCTTC
>TRBJ2-7|TRBV4-2|-|TRBD2
CASSPSGTSGRGEQYF
TGTGCCAGCAGCCCATCTGGGACTAGCGGGAGGGGCGAGCAGTACTTC
>TRBJ1-2|TRBV2|-|-
CASRTTDNYGYTF
TGTGCCAGCAGAACGACAGATAACTATGGCTACACCTTC